Detailed here is one T cell receptor (beta chain). The PCR had 60 Vbeta and 13 Jbeta primers. The repertoire was sequenced with immunoSEQ multiplex PCR; TCRdb's copy has only in-frame clones and lacks some. The sample records some 220,000 clones, about 80% being singletons. This sample was included in a study of cytomegalovirus exposure and HLA in healthy donors. Germline V gives CDR1 MNHEY, CDR2 SMNVEV (reference sequence). This CDR3 has 19 residues. The V gene lost 2 bases and the J gene lost 0 bases, with 17 bases spanning the gap. The sample comprised PBMCs. The chain carries TRBV27 and TRBJ1-6, with a tentative D call TRBD1 (6 bases). This clonotype was obtained from a middle-aged woman in good health and CMV-seronegative. The CDR3, as DNA: TGTGCCAGCAGTTTAGTCTGGCAGGGGCGAAGCTCCTATAATTCACCCCTCCACTTT. Its translation: CASSLVWQGRSSYNSPLHF.